This T cell receptor beta chain appears in the sequencing data of a study of blood T cell repertoires in COVID-19 (TCRdb year 2020). With respect to the entire study: Collaborator samples came from the United States, Italy and Spain and covered acute and convalescent phases of COVID-19. A de-identified subject ID, COVID-19 status, age in years and sex were almost always included in the sample metadata. The prospective study material was composed of cDNA or gDNA derived from T cells, B-cell-depleted T cells, or PBMCs. The dataset comprised deeply sampled blood TCRbeta repertoires from subjects exposed to, actively infected with, or recovered from COVID-19. A freely available public database, intended as a resource for researchers studying the immune response to SARS-CoV-2, is where the repertoires were released. Where available, HLA class I and class II types were taken from metadata supplied by the sample provider and were not determined by assay-based typing. Samples came from the ongoing ImmuneRACE study (first 160 participants) plus 1,254 subjects from 6 global collaborators.

With respect to this clone: This receptor's antigen is unknown. Base qualities are not at hand, and no much larger clone is one base apart.

What the study reported, not specific to this receptor: Clinical and demographic metadata were provided uncurated, with the amount varying by source and participant.

Clipping removes 6 bases from V and 5 bases from J, with 6 as the unmatched junction base count. CDR1 and CDR2 were assigned from the germline V gene as MNHEY and SVGAGI. Taken from cysteine to phenylalanine, the CDR3 has 15 residues. The retained sequence is limited to the CDR3, 45 bases, with the frame set at the first base. Collaborating institutions collected whole blood in K2EDTA tubes following their own protocols. For TCRbeta analysis, collaborators shipped samples as frozen whole blood, isolated PBMCs, or DNA extracted from either of those sample types. The immunoSEQ Assay, a bias-controlled multiplex PCR, was used to amplify TCRbeta CDR3 regions from genomic DNA. On the authors' methods: The number of nucleated cells in each sample was estimated by amplification of reference gene primers within the assay. To quantify the absolute abundance of each unique TCRbeta CDR3 rearrangement, sequence reads were collapsed and filtered. For each sample, productive Simpson clonality was calculated as the square root of Simpson's diversity index over productive rearrangements. TCRdb mirrors the immuneACCESS table, restricted to in-frame sequences. Some clones are absent from its copies; in checked studies, under half trace to an unresolved V gene, and the reason for the others is unknown. The V and J calls and the clone size are those of that table, but D and trimming were determined from the DNA. A total of tens of thousands of clones appear in this sample, about 83% of them only once. 30% to 45% of the sample rests with the top ten.

Material: peripheral blood. The origin of this receptor is a man aged 70 or older with acute or convalescent COVID-19. The rearranged chain carries TRBV6-5 and TRBJ1-6; TRBD1 fits 8 bases in the junction. The CDR3 protein is CASRPGQGNNSPLHF. The sequence in DNA is TGTGCCAGCAGGCCCGGACAGGGTAATAATTCACCCCTCCACTTT.